A selection of T cell receptor beta chains follows, all from one sample in a study of cytomegalovirus exposure and HLA in healthy donors. The table came from immunoSEQ multiplex PCR; TCRdb's copy has only in-frame clones and leaves some out. The sample lists about 110,000 clones; 71% were seen once. Specimen: PBMCs. All receptors come from a female donor in good health and CMV-seronegative. Both conserved end residues are part of each CDR3. A D gene is named only where the DNA matches it firmly. The size field is filled for only some rows; it gives once, few, many or a size class.

j_gene: TRBJ2-7
v_gene: TRBV6-1
abundance: once
d_gene: .
CDR3aa: CASSNSGLSYEQYF
CDR3nt: TGTGCCAGCAGTAATAGCGGACTCTCCTACGAGCAGTACTTC

j_gene: TRBJ2-5
v_gene: TRBV11-1
abundance: .
d_gene: .
CDR3aa: CASSLDSAASKTQYF
CDR3nt: TGTGCCAGCAGCTTAGATTCGGCGGCCTCGAAGACCCAGTACTTC

j_gene: TRBJ2-7
v_gene: TRBV7-2
abundance: .
d_gene: .
CDR3aa: CASSPQQGTYEQYF
CDR3nt: TGTGCCAGCAGCCCCCAACAGGGAACCTACGAGCAGTACTTC

j_gene: TRBJ2-1
v_gene: TRBV27
abundance: .
d_gene: TRBD1
CDR3aa: CASRQGGSYNEQFF
CDR3nt: TGTGCCAGCCGACAGGGGGGGTCCTACAATGAGCAGTTCTTC

j_gene: TRBJ2-2
v_gene: TRBV6-6
abundance: .
d_gene: TRBD1
CDR3aa: CASSQRQGNTGELFF
CDR3nt: TGTGCCAGCAGCCAAAGACAGGGGAACACCGGGGAGCTGTTTTTT

j_gene: TRBJ1-1
v_gene: TRBV5-5
abundance: .
d_gene: .
CDR3aa: CASSLVSRALDTEAFF
CDR3nt: TGTGCCAGCAGCTTGGTCTCCAGGGCCTTGGACACTGAAGCTTTCTTT

j_gene: TRBJ1-5
v_gene: TRBV19
abundance: .
d_gene: TRBD1
CDR3aa: CASTQDRGGPQHF
CDR3nt: TGTGCCAGCACCCAAGACAGGGGAGGGCCCCAGCATTTT

j_gene: TRBJ1-5
v_gene: TRBV15
abundance: .
d_gene: .
CDR3aa: CATSRMGQGQPQHF
CDR3nt: TGTGCCACCAGCAGAATGGGGCAGGGGCAGCCCCAGCATTTT

j_gene: TRBJ1-4
v_gene: TRBV7-9
abundance: .
d_gene: .
CDR3aa: CASSRLEGANAFF
CDR3nt: TGTGCCAGCAGCCGGCTAGAAGGGGCCAACGCGTTTTTT

j_gene: TRBJ2-3
v_gene: TRBV28
abundance: .
d_gene: TRBD2
CDR3aa: CASSLVAGVRTSTDTQYF
CDR3nt: TGTGCCAGCAGTTTGGTAGCGGGAGTGCGGACTAGCACAGATACGCAGTATTTT

j_gene: TRBJ2-1
v_gene: TRBV7-7
abundance: .
d_gene: TRBD1
CDR3aa: CASAEGQGLDEQFF
CDR3nt: TGTGCCAGCGCGGAGGGACAGGGTTTGGATGAGCAGTTCTTC

j_gene: TRBJ1-3
v_gene: TRBV13
abundance: few
d_gene: .
CDR3aa: CASSLGSLISGNTIYF
CDR3nt: TGTGCCAGCAGCTTGGGCAGCCTTATCTCTGGAAACACCATATATTTT

j_gene: TRBJ1-5
v_gene: TRBV7-7
abundance: .
d_gene: TRBD1
CDR3aa: CASSLVGDRNDQPQHF
CDR3nt: TGTGCCAGCAGCTTAGTAGGGGACAGAAATGATCAGCCCCAGCATTTT

j_gene: TRBJ2-1
v_gene: TRBV28
abundance: .
d_gene: TRBD2
CDR3aa: CASRPGQRAGGRDEQFF
CDR3nt: TGTGCCAGCAGGCCGGGACAGAGAGCGGGAGGCCGGGATGAGCAGTTCTTC

j_gene: TRBJ2-1
v_gene: TRBV7-9
abundance: .
d_gene: TRBD2
CDR3aa: CASSWRQERGGLNEQFF
CDR3nt: TGTGCCAGCAGCTGGAGGCAGGAGCGGGGTGGACTCAATGAGCAGTTCTTC

j_gene: TRBJ2-1
v_gene: TRBV7-2
abundance: few
d_gene: .
CDR3aa: CASSPGLNREQFF
CDR3nt: TGTGCCAGCAGCCCCGGACTAAACCGAGAGCAGTTCTTC

j_gene: TRBJ2-1
v_gene: TRBV2
abundance: .
d_gene: TRBD2
CDR3aa: CASSEPSGSLNEQFF
CDR3nt: TGTGCCAGCAGTGAGCCGAGCGGGAGCTTAAATGAGCAGTTCTTC

j_gene: TRBJ2-5
v_gene: TRBV10-2
abundance: few
d_gene: .
CDR3aa: CASSNLPLSGLQETQYF
CDR3nt: TGCGCCAGCAGTAATCTCCCCCTCAGCGGTCTGCAAGAGACCCAGTACTTC

j_gene: TRBJ2-7
v_gene: TRBV4-1
abundance: .
d_gene: .
CDR3aa: CASSFRQSSYEQYF
CDR3nt: TGCGCCAGCAGCTTTCGACAGTCCTCCTACGAGCAGTACTTC

j_gene: TRBJ1-2
v_gene: TRBV4-1
abundance: .
d_gene: .
CDR3aa: CASSQEMRRGGTGYTF
CDR3nt: TGCGCCAGCAGCCAAGAAATGCGGAGGGGGGGAACAGGCTACACCTTC

j_gene: TRBJ2-1
v_gene: TRBV4-3
abundance: .
d_gene: TRBD2
CDR3aa: CASSPGLAGGREQFF
CDR3nt: TGCGCCAGCAGCCCTGGACTAGCGGGAGGGAGAGAGCAGTTCTTC

j_gene: TRBJ2-1
v_gene: TRBV7-2
abundance: .
d_gene: TRBD2
CDR3aa: CASSSTGLAVLDEQFF
CDR3nt: TGTGCCAGCAGCTCGACTGGACTAGCGGTCCTCGATGAGCAGTTCTTC

j_gene: TRBJ2-2
v_gene: TRBV5-1
abundance: .
d_gene: .
CDR3aa: CASSPSTGELFF
CDR3nt: TGCGCCAGCAGCCCGAGCACCGGGGAGCTGTTTTTT

j_gene: TRBJ2-1
v_gene: TRBV19
abundance: .
d_gene: .
CDR3aa: CASSLLSGAVEQFF
CDR3nt: TGTGCCAGTAGTCTCCTGAGCGGTGCAGTTGAGCAGTTCTTC

j_gene: TRBJ2-1
v_gene: TRBV27
abundance: .
d_gene: TRBD1
CDR3aa: CASTPGQGWAEQFF
CDR3nt: TGTGCCAGCACCCCGGGACAGGGGTGGGCCGAGCAGTTCTTC

j_gene: TRBJ1-4
v_gene: TRBV2
abundance: .
d_gene: .
CDR3aa: CASTRTGNEKLFF
CDR3nt: TGTGCCAGCACTCGAACCGGGAATGAAAAACTGTTTTTT

j_gene: TRBJ1-2
v_gene: TRBV6-5
abundance: .
d_gene: TRBD1
CDR3aa: CASSYRDRGRGYTF
CDR3nt: TGTGCCAGCAGTTACAGGGACAGGGGAAGGGGCTACACCTTC

j_gene: TRBJ1-1
v_gene: TRBV30
abundance: .
d_gene: .
CDR3aa: CAWSPGGVWGTEAFF
CDR3nt: TGTGCCTGGAGCCCCGGGGGGGTTTGGGGCACTGAAGCTTTCTTT

j_gene: TRBJ2-2
v_gene: TRBV2
abundance: .
d_gene: TRBD2
CDR3aa: CASRAHPRGGTGELFF
CDR3nt: TGTGCCAGCAGGGCCCACCCGCGGGGGGGCACCGGGGAGCTGTTTTTT

j_gene: TRBJ1-2
v_gene: TRBV5-1
abundance: .
d_gene: .
CDR3aa: CASNGNWTENYTF
CDR3nt: TGCGCCAGCAACGGTAATTGGACAGAAAACTACACCTTC

j_gene: TRBJ2-1
v_gene: TRBV12-5
abundance: .
d_gene: .
CDR3aa: CASGRDISRNEQFF
CDR3nt: TGTGCTAGTGGTCGGGACATCTCTCGCAATGAGCAGTTCTTC

j_gene: TRBJ2-7
v_gene: TRBV5-4
abundance: .
d_gene: .
CDR3aa: CASSSFKKGWHEQYF
CDR3nt: TGTGCCAGCAGCAGTTTTAAGAAGGGGTGGCACGAGCAGTACTTC

j_gene: TRBJ1-2
v_gene: TRBV19
abundance: .
d_gene: TRBD1
CDR3aa: CASSLRTGYGYTF
CDR3nt: TGTGCCAGTAGTCTACGGACAGGGTATGGCTACACCTTC

j_gene: TRBJ2-1
v_gene: TRBV9
abundance: .
d_gene: .
CDR3aa: CASSVVAGEQFF
CDR3nt: TGTGCCAGCAGCGTAGTGGCGGGGGAGCAGTTCTTC

j_gene: TRBJ2-2
v_gene: TRBV6-4
abundance: .
d_gene: TRBD1
CDR3aa: CASSDTGQRSTGELFF
CDR3nt: TGTGCCAGCAGTGACACGGGACAGCGAAGCACCGGGGAGCTGTTTTTT

j_gene: TRBJ2-7
v_gene: TRBV11-1
abundance: .
d_gene: .
CDR3aa: CASSLRDEQYF
CDR3nt: TGTGCCAGCAGCTTACGGGATGAGCAGTACTTC

j_gene: TRBJ1-2
v_gene: TRBV5-4
abundance: .
d_gene: .
CDR3aa: CASSLVGGNGYTF
CDR3nt: TGTGCCAGCAGCTTGGTCGGGGGGAACGGCTACACCTTC

j_gene: TRBJ2-7
v_gene: TRBV7-2
abundance: .
d_gene: .
CDR3aa: CASSLGLVEQYF
CDR3nt: TGTGCCAGCAGCTTAGGTCTTGTCGAGCAGTACTTC

j_gene: TRBJ2-3
v_gene: TRBV19
abundance: .
d_gene: .
CDR3aa: CASSISSADTQYF
CDR3nt: TGTGCCAGTAGTATATCCTCTGCAGATACGCAGTATTTT

j_gene: TRBJ1-6
v_gene: TRBV4-3
abundance: .
d_gene: .
CDR3aa: CASSPTFSSYNSPLHF
CDR3nt: TGCGCCAGCAGCCCTACCTTTAGCTCCTATAATTCACCCCTCCACTTT

j_gene: TRBJ1-1
v_gene: TRBV27
abundance: .
d_gene: .
CDR3aa: CASRTGVPGTEAFF
CDR3nt: TGTGCCAGCAGGACGGGTGTTCCGGGCACTGAAGCTTTCTTT

j_gene: TRBJ2-7
v_gene: TRBV11-3
abundance: few
d_gene: .
CDR3aa: CASSLLGSIYEQYF
CDR3nt: TGTGCCAGCAGCTTACTGGGCTCTATCTACGAGCAGTACTTC

j_gene: TRBJ2-7
v_gene: TRBV18
abundance: .
d_gene: .
CDR3aa: CASSLRQDTSYEQYF
CDR3nt: TGTGCCAGCTCACTTCGACAGGATACTAGCTACGAGCAGTACTTC

j_gene: TRBJ2-7
v_gene: TRBV7-2
abundance: .
d_gene: .
CDR3aa: CASSADRGLFYEQYF
CDR3nt: TGTGCCAGCAGTGCCGACAGGGGACTATTCTACGAGCAGTACTTC

j_gene: TRBJ2-5
v_gene: TRBV5-4
abundance: .
d_gene: .
CDR3aa: CASSLVGSGAETQYF
CDR3nt: TGTGCCAGCAGCTTGGTTGGCTCGGGAGCGGAGACCCAGTACTTC

j_gene: TRBJ1-2
v_gene: TRBV7-9
abundance: .
d_gene: .
CDR3aa: CSSWGPRVGYTF
CDR3nt: TGTTCCAGCTGGGGGCCGCGTGTGGGCTACACCTTC

j_gene: TRBJ1-4
v_gene: TRBV5-6
abundance: few
d_gene: TRBD1
CDR3aa: CASSSTGQGNEKLFF
CDR3nt: TGTGCCAGCAGCTCTACGGGACAGGGTAATGAAAAACTGTTTTTT

j_gene: TRBJ2-1
v_gene: TRBV4-3
abundance: few
d_gene: TRBD2
CDR3aa: CASSQTGTSGRGDEQFF
CDR3nt: TGCGCCAGCAGCCAAACCGGGACTAGCGGGAGAGGCGATGAGCAGTTCTTC

j_gene: TRBJ2-3
v_gene: TRBV19
abundance: once
d_gene: TRBD2
CDR3aa: CASSIPGLAGVPQDTQYF
CDR3nt: TGTGCCAGTAGTATCCCCGGACTAGCGGGAGTGCCACAAGATACGCAGTATTTT

j_gene: TRBJ1-1
v_gene: TRBV27
abundance: once
d_gene: TRBD1
CDR3aa: CASSSLPEQGWGTEAFF
CDR3nt: TGTGCCAGCAGTTCCTTACCCGAACAGGGGTGGGGCACTGAAGCTTTCTTT

j_gene: TRBJ2-2
v_gene: TRBV7-9
abundance: once
d_gene: TRBD1
CDR3aa: CASSQQGNSGELFF
CDR3nt: TGTGCCAGCAGCCAACAGGGGAATTCCGGGGAGCTGTTTTTT

j_gene: TRBJ2-3
v_gene: TRBV5-1
abundance: .
d_gene: .
CDR3aa: CASSLDPRVTDTQYF
CDR3nt: TGCGCCAGCAGCCTGGACCCCCGGGTGACAGATACGCAGTATTTT

j_gene: TRBJ1-3
v_gene: TRBV5-1
abundance: .
d_gene: TRBD1
CDR3aa: CASSLGYRTGVSGNTIYF
CDR3nt: TGCGCCAGCAGCTTGGGTTACAGGACAGGGGTGTCTGGAAACACCATATATTTT

j_gene: TRBJ2-3
v_gene: TRBV27
abundance: few
d_gene: TRBD2
CDR3aa: CASSILAGEGSTDTQYF
CDR3nt: TGTGCCAGCAGTATACTAGCGGGAGAGGGGAGCACAGATACGCAGTATTTT

j_gene: TRBJ1-1
v_gene: TRBV29-1
abundance: few
d_gene: .
CDR3aa: CSVAGRGGTEAFF
CDR3nt: TGCAGCGTTGCTGGCAGGGGAGGGACTGAAGCTTTCTTT

j_gene: TRBJ2-1
v_gene: TRBV11-2
abundance: .
d_gene: TRBD2
CDR3aa: CASSPGGRLAGNYNEQFF
CDR3nt: TGTGCCAGCAGCCCCGGCGGCCGGCTAGCGGGGAACTACAATGAGCAGTTCTTC

j_gene: TRBJ2-1
v_gene: TRBV29-1
abundance: few
d_gene: TRBD1
CDR3aa: CSVAGGTYNEQFF
CDR3nt: TGCAGCGTTGCAGGGGGCACCTACAATGAGCAGTTCTTC

j_gene: TRBJ2-7
v_gene: TRBV2
abundance: .
d_gene: TRBD1
CDR3aa: CASRTRGPGVEQYF
CDR3nt: TGTGCCAGCAGAACCAGGGGGCCGGGGGTCGAGCAGTACTTC